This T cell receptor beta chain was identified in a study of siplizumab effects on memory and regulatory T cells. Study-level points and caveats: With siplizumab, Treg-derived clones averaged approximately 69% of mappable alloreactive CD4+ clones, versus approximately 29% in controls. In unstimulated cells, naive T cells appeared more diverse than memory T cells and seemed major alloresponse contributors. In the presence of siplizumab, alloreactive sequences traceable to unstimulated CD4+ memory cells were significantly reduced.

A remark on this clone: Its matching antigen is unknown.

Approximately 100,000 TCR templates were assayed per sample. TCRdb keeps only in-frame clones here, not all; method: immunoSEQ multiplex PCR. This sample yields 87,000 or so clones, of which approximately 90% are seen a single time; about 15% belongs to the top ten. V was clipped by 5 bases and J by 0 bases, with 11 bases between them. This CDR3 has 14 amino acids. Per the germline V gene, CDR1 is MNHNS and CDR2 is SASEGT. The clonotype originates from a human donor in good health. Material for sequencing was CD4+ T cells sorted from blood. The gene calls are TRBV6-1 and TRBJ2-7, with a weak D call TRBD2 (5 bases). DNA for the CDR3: TGTGCCAGCAGTTATAGCGTGAGCTCCTACGAGCAGTACTTC. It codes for CASSYSVSSYEQYF.